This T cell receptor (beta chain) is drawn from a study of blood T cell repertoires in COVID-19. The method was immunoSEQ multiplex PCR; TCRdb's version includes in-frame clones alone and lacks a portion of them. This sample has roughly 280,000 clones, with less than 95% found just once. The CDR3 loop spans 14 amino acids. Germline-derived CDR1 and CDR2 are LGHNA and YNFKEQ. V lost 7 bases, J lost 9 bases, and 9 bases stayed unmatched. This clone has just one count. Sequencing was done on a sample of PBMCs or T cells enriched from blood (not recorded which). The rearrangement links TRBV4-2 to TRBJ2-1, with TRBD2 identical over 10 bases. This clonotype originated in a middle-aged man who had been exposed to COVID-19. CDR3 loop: CASNPAGTSAEQFF. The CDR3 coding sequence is TGTGCCAGCAACCCAGCCGGGACTAGCGCTGAGCAGTTCTTC.